There are many counts of the clone carrying this T cell receptor beta chain. This CDR3 comprises 16 residues. CDR1 LGHDT and CDR2 YNNKEL come from the germline V gene (reference sequence). V trimming: 6 bases; J trimming: 2 bases; junction bases outside the gene matches: 7. A patient was excluded if there was uncontrolled infection, other autoimmune disease, pregnancy or lactation. Extraction of PBMCs used 7.5 to 10 ml of fresh peripheral blood. The data originate from a study of T cells in Graves' hyperthyroidism and ophthalmopathy. Researchers took RNA transcripts and amplified the TCR beta CDR3 regions from them. First-round RT-PCR targeting the TCR CDR3 was performed with the HTBI primer set. Using its own MiXCR run on the multiplex PCR reads, TCRdb lists one record per CDR3 protein. The table shows more than 300,000 distinct CDR3 sequences, with more than 14% occurring only once.

The chain links TRBV3-1 to TRBJ2-1, with 10 nucleotides matching TRBD2. The sequencing input was blood. This clonotype originated in a woman in her 30s with Graves' ophthalmopathy. In DNA form, the CDR3 reads TGTGCCAGCAGTCAGACAAGCGGGGGGGCCTACAATGAGCAGTTCTTC. Amino acids: CASSQTSGGAYNEQFF.